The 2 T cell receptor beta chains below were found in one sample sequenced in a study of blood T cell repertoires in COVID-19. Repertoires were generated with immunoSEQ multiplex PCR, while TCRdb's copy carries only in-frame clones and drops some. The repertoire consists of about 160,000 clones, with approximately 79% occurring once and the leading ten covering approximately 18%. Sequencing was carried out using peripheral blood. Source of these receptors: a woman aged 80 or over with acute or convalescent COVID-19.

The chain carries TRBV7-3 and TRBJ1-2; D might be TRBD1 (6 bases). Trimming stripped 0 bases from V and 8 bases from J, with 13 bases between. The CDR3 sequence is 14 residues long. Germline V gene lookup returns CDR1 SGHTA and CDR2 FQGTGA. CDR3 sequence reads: CASSLTETGIGYTF. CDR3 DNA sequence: TGTGCCAGCAGCTTAACTGAAACAGGGATAGGCTACACCTTC.

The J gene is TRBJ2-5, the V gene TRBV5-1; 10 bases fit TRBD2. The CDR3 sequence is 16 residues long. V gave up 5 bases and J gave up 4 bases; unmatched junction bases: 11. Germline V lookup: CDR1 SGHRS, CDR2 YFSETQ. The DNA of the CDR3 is TGCGCCAGCAGAACGTCTAGCGGGAGTGTAAGAGAGACCCAGTACTTC. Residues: CASRTSSGSVRETQYF.